The entry below gives a single T cell receptor (beta chain) sequence along with its context. These data come from a study of blood T cell repertoires in COVID-19. The overall study: Whether acute or convalescent, the COVID-19 samples came from the United States, Italy and Spain. PBMCs, B-cell-depleted T cells, or T cells were the source of the cDNA or gDNA that made up the material.

In the source study's methods: Estimated nucleated cell counts came from reference gene primer amplification. TCRdb's copy holds only in-frame clones and misses some; the assay was immunoSEQ multiplex PCR. V and J calls and clone size are those listed in that table; D and trimming were worked out from the DNA. Among roughly 160,000 clones listed, roughly four fifths were seen once. V was pared by 4 bases and J by 4 bases, with 8 bases between. Germline V gives CDR1 ENHRY, CDR2 SYGVKD. The CDR3 runs to 13 residues. While infection was still active, Seattle patients were enrolled and then followed longitudinally.

Sequencing was done on a sample of peripheral blood. The chain is built from TRBV10-3 and TRBJ1-3; possibly TRBD1 for D (6 bases). This TCR derives from a woman at least 80 years old with COVID-19, enrolled during active disease. The CDR3 DNA reads TGTGCCATCAGTGCCGACAGGGGAAACACCATATATTTT. This encodes CAISADRGNTIYF.